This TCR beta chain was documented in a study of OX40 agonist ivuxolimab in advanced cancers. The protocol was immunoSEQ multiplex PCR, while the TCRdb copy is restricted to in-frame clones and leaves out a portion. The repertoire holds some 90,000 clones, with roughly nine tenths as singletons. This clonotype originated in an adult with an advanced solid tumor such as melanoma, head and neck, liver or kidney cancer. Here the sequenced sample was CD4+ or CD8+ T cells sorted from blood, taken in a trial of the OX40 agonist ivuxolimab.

The CDR3 region has the DNA TGTGCCAGCAGAACAGACCAGGGTCAGCCCCAGCATTTT. Its translation: CASRTDQGQPQHF. This rearrangement joins TRBV2 to TRBJ1-5, with D possibly TRBD1 on 5 matching bases. The V end lost 6 bases, the J end lost 6 bases, and 12 bases lay between the germline ends. CDR3 size: 13 residues. Germline CDR1 SNHLY, CDR2 FYNNEI.